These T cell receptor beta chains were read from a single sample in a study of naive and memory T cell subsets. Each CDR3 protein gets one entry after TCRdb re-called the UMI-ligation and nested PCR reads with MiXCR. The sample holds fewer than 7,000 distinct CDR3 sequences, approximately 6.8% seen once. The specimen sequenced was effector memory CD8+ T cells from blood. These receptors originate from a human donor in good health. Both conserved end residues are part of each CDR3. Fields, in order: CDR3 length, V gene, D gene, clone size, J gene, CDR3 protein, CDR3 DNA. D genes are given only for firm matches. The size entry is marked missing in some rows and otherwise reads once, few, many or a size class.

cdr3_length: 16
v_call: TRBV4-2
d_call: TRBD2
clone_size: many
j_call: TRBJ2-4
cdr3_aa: CASSQDDGGGSRDQYF
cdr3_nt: TGTGCCAGCAGCCAAGATGACGGGGGGGGCAGCCGGGATCAGTACTTC

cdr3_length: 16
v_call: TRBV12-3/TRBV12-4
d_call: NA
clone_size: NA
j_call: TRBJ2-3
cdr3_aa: CASSSSGGFRTDTQYF
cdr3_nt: TGTGCCAGCAGTTCATCAGGGGGGTTTCGCACAGATACGCAGTATTTT

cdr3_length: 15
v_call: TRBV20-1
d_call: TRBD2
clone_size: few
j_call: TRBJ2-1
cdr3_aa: CSASVPERGGNEQFF
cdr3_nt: TGCAGTGCTAGTGTCCCTGAGCGGGGGGGTAATGAGCAGTTCTTC

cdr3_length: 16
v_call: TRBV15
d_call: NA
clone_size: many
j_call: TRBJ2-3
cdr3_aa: CATSRGRGSGTDTQYF
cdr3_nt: TGTGCCACCAGCAGAGGAAGGGGCTCCGGCACAGATACGCAGTATTTT

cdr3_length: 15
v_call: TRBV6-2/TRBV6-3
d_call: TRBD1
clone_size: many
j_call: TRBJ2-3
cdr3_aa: CASSPTGQGPDTQYF
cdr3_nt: TGTGCCAGCAGCCCAACTGGACAGGGGCCAGATACGCAGTATTTT

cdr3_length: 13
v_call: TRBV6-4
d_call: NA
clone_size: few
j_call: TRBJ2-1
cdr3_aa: CASSDGSFNEQFF
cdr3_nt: TGTGCCAGCAGTGATGGGAGTTTCAATGAGCAGTTCTTC

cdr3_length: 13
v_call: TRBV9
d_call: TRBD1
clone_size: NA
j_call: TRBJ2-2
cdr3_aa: CASSWTGEGELFF
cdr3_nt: TGTGCCAGCAGCTGGACAGGGGAAGGGGAGCTGTTTTTT

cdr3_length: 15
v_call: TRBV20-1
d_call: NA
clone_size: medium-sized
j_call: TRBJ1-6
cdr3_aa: CSASDRTEGSSPLHF
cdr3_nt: TGCAGTGCTAGTGACCGGACGGAAGGCTCTTCACCCCTCCACTTT

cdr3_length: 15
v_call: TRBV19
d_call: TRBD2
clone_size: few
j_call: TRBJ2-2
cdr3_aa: CASSISGEGIGELFF
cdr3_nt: TGTGCCAGTAGTATATCCGGGGAGGGAATCGGGGAGCTGTTTTTT

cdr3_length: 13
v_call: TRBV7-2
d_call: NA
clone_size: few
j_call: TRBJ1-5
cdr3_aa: CASSLAPDQPQHF
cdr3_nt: TGTGCCAGCAGCTTAGCGCCCGATCAGCCCCAGCATTTT

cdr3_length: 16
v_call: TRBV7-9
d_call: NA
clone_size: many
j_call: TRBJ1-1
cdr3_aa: CASRLGVGSVNTEAFF
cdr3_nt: TGTGCCAGCAGATTAGGTGTGGGGTCGGTGAACACTGAAGCTTTCTTT

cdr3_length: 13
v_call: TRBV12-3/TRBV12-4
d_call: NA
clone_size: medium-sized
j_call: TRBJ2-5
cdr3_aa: CASSPPEGETQYF
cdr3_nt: TGTGCCAGCAGTCCCCCCGAGGGAGAGACCCAGTACTTC

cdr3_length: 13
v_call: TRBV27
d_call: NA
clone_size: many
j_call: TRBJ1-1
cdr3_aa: CASSTGIYTEAFF
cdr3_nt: TGTGCCAGCAGTACAGGGATCTACACTGAAGCTTTCTTT

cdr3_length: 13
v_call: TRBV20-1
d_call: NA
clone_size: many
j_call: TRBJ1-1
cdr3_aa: CSVADQHRTEAFF
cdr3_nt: TGCAGTGTGGCGGACCAACATAGGACTGAAGCTTTCTTT

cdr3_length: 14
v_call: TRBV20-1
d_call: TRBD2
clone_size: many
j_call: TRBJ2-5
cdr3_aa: CSAFGTSIQETQYF
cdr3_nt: TGCAGTGCTTTTGGGACTAGTATTCAGGAGACCCAGTACTTC

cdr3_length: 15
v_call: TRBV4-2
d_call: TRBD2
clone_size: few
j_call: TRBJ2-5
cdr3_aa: CASSQERGGQETQYF
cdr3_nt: TGTGCCAGCAGCCAAGAGCGGGGGGGCCAAGAGACCCAGTACTTC

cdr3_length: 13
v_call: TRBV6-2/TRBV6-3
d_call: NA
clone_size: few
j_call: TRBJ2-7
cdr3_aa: CASSGEDLYEQYF
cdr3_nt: TGTGCCAGCAGTGGGGAAGACTTATACGAGCAGTACTTC

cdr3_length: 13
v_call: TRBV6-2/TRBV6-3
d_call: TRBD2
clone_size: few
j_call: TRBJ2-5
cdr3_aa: CASSSGDQGTQYF
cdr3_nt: TGTGCCAGCTCAAGCGGGGACCAAGGGACCCAGTACTTC

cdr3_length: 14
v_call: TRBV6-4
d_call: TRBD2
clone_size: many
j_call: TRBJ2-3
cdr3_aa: CASSEAGGTDTQYF
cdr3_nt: TGTGCCAGCAGTGAAGCGGGAGGCACAGATACGCAGTATTTT

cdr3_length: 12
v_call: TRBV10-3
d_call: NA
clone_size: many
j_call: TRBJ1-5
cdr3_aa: CAISESNQPQHF
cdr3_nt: TGTGCCATCAGTGAGTCCAATCAGCCCCAGCATTTT

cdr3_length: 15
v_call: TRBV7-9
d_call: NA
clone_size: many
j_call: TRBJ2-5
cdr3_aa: CASSFYREGTETQYF
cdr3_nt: TGTGCCAGCAGCTTCTACAGGGAGGGAACGGAGACCCAGTACTTC